A selection of T cell receptor beta chains follows, all from one sample in a study of Graves' ophthalmopathy and Graves' hyperthyroidism. TCRdb fed the multiplex PCR reads into MiXCR, producing one record per CDR3 protein. The sample has approximately 700,000 distinct CDR3 sequences; 40% are singletons. The material sequenced was peripheral blood. The receptors stem from an adult man with Graves' ophthalmopathy. The CDR3 runs from the conserved cysteine through the conserved F or W. Each record gives: V gene, CDR3 length, clone size, J gene, D gene, CDR3 protein, CDR3 DNA. A D gene is named only where the DNA matches it firmly. Expanded clones get a size class; other rows say once, few or many, or leave the size out.

v_gene: TRBV10-3; len: 16; abundance: .; j_gene: TRBJ2-5; d_gene: TRBD1; CDR3aa: CASSLWGQGAKETQYF; CDR3nt: TGTGCCAGCAGTTTGTGGGGACAGGGGGCGAAAGAGACCCAGTACTTC
v_gene: TRBV10-3; len: 14; abundance: many; j_gene: TRBJ2-5; d_gene: .; CDR3aa: CAISESVIQETQYF; CDR3nt: TGTGCCATCAGTGAGTCGGTAATCCAAGAGACCCAGTACTTC
v_gene: TRBV6-4; len: 16; abundance: .; j_gene: TRBJ1-3; d_gene: .; CDR3aa: CASSAKGAGSGNTMYF; CDR3nt: TGTGCCAGCAGCGCCAAAGGGGCCGGCTCTGGAAACACCATGTATTTT
v_gene: TRBV10-3; len: 15; abundance: .; j_gene: TRBJ2-7; d_gene: .; CDR3aa: CASSSTGPGPYEQYF; CDR3nt: TGTGCTAGCAGCTCCACAGGGCCGGGTCCTTACGAGCAGTACTTC
v_gene: TRBV5-6; len: 15; abundance: .; j_gene: TRBJ1-2; d_gene: .; CDR3aa: CASSLDFGRSYGYTF; CDR3nt: TGTGCCAGCAGCTTGGATTTTGGCAGATCTTATGGCTACACCTTC
v_gene: TRBV2; len: 15; abundance: .; j_gene: TRBJ2-2; d_gene: .; CDR3aa: CASSYDPVNTGELFF; CDR3nt: TGTGCCAGCAGTTACGATCCGGTGAACACCGGGGAGCTGTTTTTT
v_gene: TRBV5-6; len: 14; abundance: few; j_gene: TRBJ1-4; d_gene: .; CDR3aa: CASSLAWQDDELFF; CDR3nt: TGTGCCAGCAGCTTGGCCTGGCAGGATGATGAACTGTTTTTT
v_gene: TRBV11-2; len: 15; abundance: few; j_gene: TRBJ2-6; d_gene: .; CDR3aa: CAWRASGAGANVLTF; CDR3nt: TGTGCCTGGAGGGCTTCAGGGGCTGGGGCCAACGTCCTGACTTTC
v_gene: TRBV2; len: 14; abundance: .; j_gene: TRBJ2-2; d_gene: .; CDR3aa: CASSEAENTGELFF; CDR3nt: TGTGCCAGCAGTGAAGCAGAGAACACCGGGGAGCTGTTTTTT
v_gene: TRBV7-9; len: 13; abundance: .; j_gene: TRBJ1-6; d_gene: .; CDR3aa: CASSKQGPSPLHF; CDR3nt: TGTGCCAGCAGTAAACAGGGACCCTCACCCCTCCACTTT
v_gene: TRBV11-2; len: 20; abundance: .; j_gene: TRBJ1-1; d_gene: TRBD1; CDR3aa: CASSPPGLDRVNPYHTEAFF; CDR3nt: TGTGCCAGCAGCCCCCCGGGCCTGGACAGGGTTAATCCGTATCACACTGAAGCTTTCTTT
v_gene: TRBV11-2; len: 14; abundance: many; j_gene: TRBJ2-5; d_gene: TRBD1; CDR3aa: CASRRPTGEETQYF; CDR3nt: TGTGCCAGCAGGCGCCCGACAGGGGAGGAGACCCAGTACTTC
v_gene: TRBV20-1; len: 14; abundance: .; j_gene: TRBJ2-2; d_gene: .; CDR3aa: CSARPRGATGELFF; CDR3nt: TGCAGTGCCCGCCCCCGGGGGGCGACCGGGGAGCTGTTTTTT
v_gene: TRBV7-9; len: 15; abundance: few; j_gene: TRBJ2-2; d_gene: .; CDR3aa: CASSFGATGTGELFF; CDR3nt: TGTGCCAGCAGCTTTGGGGCGACGGGCACCGGGGAGCTGTTTTTT
v_gene: TRBV12-3/TRBV12-4; len: 14; abundance: many; j_gene: TRBJ1-1; d_gene: .; CDR3aa: CASSLGQVGTEAFF; CDR3nt: TGTGCCAGCAGTTTGGGGCAGGTAGGAACTGAAGCTTTCTTT
v_gene: TRBV7-8; len: 17; abundance: many; j_gene: TRBJ1-5; d_gene: .; CDR3aa: CASSPGTRSGSNQPQHF; CDR3nt: TGTGCCAGCAGCCCCGGGACCCGCTCCGGTTCCAATCAGCCCCAGCATTTT
v_gene: TRBV10-3; len: 12; abundance: .; j_gene: TRBJ1-6; d_gene: .; CDR3aa: CASSYVDSPLHF; CDR3nt: TGTGCCAGCAGTTACGTAGATTCACCCCTCCACTTT
v_gene: TRBV10-3; len: 13; abundance: many; j_gene: TRBJ1-3; d_gene: .; CDR3aa: CASYGPSGNTIYF; CDR3nt: TGTGCCAGCTACGGGCCCTCTGGAAACACCATATATTTT
v_gene: TRBV29-1; len: 13; abundance: many; j_gene: TRBJ2-5; d_gene: .; CDR3aa: CSVEAVGRETQYF; CDR3nt: TGCAGCGTTGAAGCGGTGGGACGAGAGACCCAGTACTTC
v_gene: TRBV7-9; len: 15; abundance: many; j_gene: TRBJ1-1; d_gene: TRBD1; CDR3aa: CASRATGTENTEAFF; CDR3nt: TGTGCCAGCAGGGCGACCGGGACAGAGAACACTGAAGCTTTCTTT
v_gene: TRBV5-8; len: 14; abundance: .; j_gene: TRBJ2-7; d_gene: TRBD2; CDR3aa: CASSLKSGDYEQYF; CDR3nt: TGTGCCAGCAGCTTGAAAAGCGGGGACTACGAGCAGTACTTC
v_gene: TRBV7-9; len: 12; abundance: .; j_gene: TRBJ1-2; d_gene: .; CDR3aa: CASSSHLGGYTF; CDR3nt: TGTGCCAGCAGCTCTCACTTGGGGGGCTACACCTTC
v_gene: TRBV10-3; len: 14; abundance: .; j_gene: TRBJ1-1; d_gene: .; CDR3aa: CASSLGRERAEAFF; CDR3nt: TGTGCCAGCAGCCTCGGACGGGAACGAGCTGAAGCTTTCTTT
v_gene: TRBV15; len: 17; abundance: .; j_gene: TRBJ1-2; d_gene: .; CDR3aa: CATSSGEVQLANYGYTF; CDR3nt: TGTGCCACCAGCAGTGGGGAGGTGCAGTTAGCTAACTATGGCTACACCTTC
v_gene: TRBV10-1; len: 13; abundance: .; j_gene: TRBJ1-2; d_gene: .; CDR3aa: CASSSDRRYGCTF; CDR3nt: TGCGCCAGCAGTTCAGACAGACGCTATGGCTGCACCTTC
v_gene: TRBV9; len: 15; abundance: few; j_gene: TRBJ2-7; d_gene: .; CDR3aa: CASSPEGGRTYEQYF; CDR3nt: TGTGCCAGCAGCCCCGAGGGGGGGCGAACCTACGAGCAGTACTTC
v_gene: TRBV5-1; len: 14; abundance: .; j_gene: TRBJ1-1; d_gene: .; CDR3aa: CASSLAAWNTEAFF; CDR3nt: TGCGCCAGCAGCTTGGCTGCCTGGAACACTGAAGCTTTCTTT
v_gene: TRBV7-9; len: 14; abundance: few; j_gene: TRBJ2-5; d_gene: .; CDR3aa: CASRGNWGIETQYF; CDR3nt: TGTGCCAGCAGGGGGAATTGGGGAATCGAGACCCAGTACTTC
v_gene: TRBV29-1; len: 13; abundance: many; j_gene: TRBJ1-2; d_gene: .; CDR3aa: CSVDQKGKSGYTF; CDR3nt: TGCAGCGTTGACCAGAAAGGAAAGAGCGGCTACACCTTC
v_gene: TRBV20-1; len: 13; abundance: few; j_gene: TRBJ2-7; d_gene: .; CDR3aa: CSAPEGTSYEQYF; CDR3nt: TGCAGTGCGCCAGAGGGGACTTCCTACGAGCAGTACTTC
v_gene: TRBV2; len: 18; abundance: .; j_gene: TRBJ2-6; d_gene: .; CDR3aa: CASSERGDRVSGANVLTF; CDR3nt: TGTGCCAGCAGTGAAAGGGGGGACAGAGTCTCTGGGGCCAACGTCCTGACTTTC
v_gene: TRBV9; len: 15; abundance: .; j_gene: TRBJ2-7; d_gene: TRBD1; CDR3aa: CASSSPRTGFYEQYF; CDR3nt: TGTGCCAGCAGCTCACCTAGGACAGGGTTCTACGAGCAGTACTTC
v_gene: TRBV19; len: 16; abundance: .; j_gene: TRBJ1-4; d_gene: TRBD1; CDR3aa: CASRDPGQGVSEKLFF; CDR3nt: TGTGCCAGTAGAGACCCGGGACAGGGGGTCTCGGAAAAACTGTTTTTT
v_gene: TRBV29-1; len: 17; abundance: .; j_gene: TRBJ2-7; d_gene: .; CDR3aa: CASSHLSRDTSSYEQYF; CDR3nt: TGTGCCAGCAGCCACCTAAGCCGGGACACTAGCTCCTACGAGCAGTACTTC
v_gene: TRBV19; len: 16; abundance: .; j_gene: TRBJ1-2; d_gene: .; CDR3aa: CASLLFQNPSLYGYTF; CDR3nt: TGTGCCAGCCTCCTTTTTCAGAATCCGTCCCTCTATGGCTACACCTTC
v_gene: TRBV11-2; len: 19; abundance: few; j_gene: TRBJ2-6; d_gene: TRBD2; CDR3aa: CASSPVLAGVLSGANVLTF; CDR3nt: TGCGCCAGCAGCCCCGTCTTGGCGGGAGTATTGTCTGGGGCCAACGTCCTGACTTTC
v_gene: TRBV20-1; len: 13; abundance: few; j_gene: TRBJ2-6; d_gene: TRBD1; CDR3aa: CSVGTGEANVLTF; CDR3nt: TGCAGTGTCGGGACAGGGGAGGCCAACGTCCTGACTTTC
v_gene: TRBV9; len: 15; abundance: many; j_gene: TRBJ1-6; d_gene: TRBD1; CDR3aa: CASSGSRQGNSPLHF; CDR3nt: TGTGCCAGCAGTGGAAGTCGACAGGGGAATTCACCCCTCCACTTT
v_gene: TRBV10-3; len: 14; abundance: .; j_gene: TRBJ2-7; d_gene: TRBD1; CDR3aa: CATSPGQSSYEQYF; CDR3nt: TGTGCCACCTCCCCGGGACAGAGCTCCTACGAGCAGTACTTC
v_gene: TRBV7-9; len: 15; abundance: .; j_gene: TRBJ2-7; d_gene: TRBD1; CDR3aa: CASSLDRGSYYEQYF; CDR3nt: TGTGCCAGCAGCTTAGACAGGGGGTCCTACTACGAGCAGTACTTC